The T cell receptor beta chain described here comes from a study of blood T cell repertoires in COVID-19. Turning to the study itself: The United States, Italy and Spain supplied acute and convalescent COVID-19 samples. PBMCs, B-cell-depleted T cells, or T cells were the source of the cDNA or gDNA that made up the material.

As processed by the authors: Reference gene primer amplification gave estimated nucleated cell counts. Assay: immunoSEQ multiplex PCR; the TCRdb copy retains only in-frame clones and omits some. The D gene and trimming were derived from the DNA, and the V and J assignments and clone size from that table. Counted here are approximately 100,000 clones, about 87% occurring once; the ten biggest clones make up around 10%. Germline V gives CDR1 KGHDR, CDR2 SFDVKD. This CDR3 is built from 15 residues. The ends lost 4 bases at V and 3 bases at J; junction bases unmatched: 5. This clonotype originated in a woman in her twenties or thirties with acute or convalescent COVID-19. Sequencing used peripheral blood. V is TRBV24-1 and J is TRBJ2-1, with 7 bases lining up with TRBD1. Here the CDR3 reads CATSELGQSYNEQFF. CDR3 DNA sequence: TGTGCCACCAGTGAATTGGGACAGAGCTACAATGAGCAGTTCTTC.